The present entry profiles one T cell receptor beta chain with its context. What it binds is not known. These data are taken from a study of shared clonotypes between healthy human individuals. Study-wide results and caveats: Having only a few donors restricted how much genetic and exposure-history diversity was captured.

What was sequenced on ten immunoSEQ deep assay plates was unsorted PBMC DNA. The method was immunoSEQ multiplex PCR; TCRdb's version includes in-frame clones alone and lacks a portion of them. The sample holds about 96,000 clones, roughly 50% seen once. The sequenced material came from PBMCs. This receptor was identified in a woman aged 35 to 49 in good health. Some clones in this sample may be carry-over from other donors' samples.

In DNA form, the CDR3 reads TGTGCCAGCAGCCCCTCTTCGCGCGGGAACACTGAAGCTTTCTTT. Translation gives CASSPSSRGNTEAFF. The V gene is TRBV9, the J gene TRBJ1-1; D unresolved. Germline CDR1 and CDR2: SGDLS and YYNGEE. The V and J ends lost 4 bases and 1 base respectively, with 14 bases between them. This CDR3 is 15 amino acids long.